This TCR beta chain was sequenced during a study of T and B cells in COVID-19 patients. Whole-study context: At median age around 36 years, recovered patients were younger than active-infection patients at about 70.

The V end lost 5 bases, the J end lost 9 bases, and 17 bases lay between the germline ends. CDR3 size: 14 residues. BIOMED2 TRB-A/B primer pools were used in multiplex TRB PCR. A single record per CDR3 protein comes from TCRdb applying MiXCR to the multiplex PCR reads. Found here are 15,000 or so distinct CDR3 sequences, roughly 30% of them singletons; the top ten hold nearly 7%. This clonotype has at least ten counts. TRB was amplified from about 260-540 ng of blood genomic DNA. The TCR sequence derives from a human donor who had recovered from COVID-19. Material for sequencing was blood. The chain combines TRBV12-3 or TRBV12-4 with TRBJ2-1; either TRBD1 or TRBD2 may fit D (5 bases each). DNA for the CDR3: TGTGCCAGCAGTCCCCGGGACCTCGCTTTTGAGCAGTTCTTC. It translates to CASSPRDLAFEQFF.